The next 19 T cell receptor beta chains were all read from a single sample in a study of breast tumors, draining lymph nodes, adjacent tissues. The lymph nodes were axillary draining lymph nodes from breast cancer patients. In TCRdb, the multiplex PCR reads were re-called with MiXCR into one record per CDR3 protein. The table shows approximately 89,000 distinct CDR3 sequences, with 25% to 35% occurring only once. The sample taken for sequencing was axillary lymph node tissue. These receptors were taken from a female donor with breast cancer. Some clones in this sample may be carry-over from other donors' samples.

The chain joins TRBV11-3 to TRBJ2-1, with no clear D. Trimming took off 5 bases at V and 6 bases at J, with 20 bases between the two ends. The CDR3 contains 16 residues. The germline gives CDR1 SGHNT, CDR2 YENEEA. The CDR3 loop reads CASSPNVGPAGNEQFF. The CDR3 bases are TGTGCCAGCAGCCCGAACGTAGGACCAGCCGGCAATGAGCAGTTCTTC.

CDR3 amino acids: CASSSSDRADAGELFF. The CDR3 nucleotides read TGTGCCAGCAGTTCCTCGGACAGGGCTGACGCCGGGGAGCTGTTTTTT. V usage is TRBV12-3 or TRBV12-4 and J usage is TRBJ2-2; 8 positions agree with TRBD1. V was pared by 4 bases and J by 6 bases, with 10 bases of the junction left unmatched. The CDR3 contains 16 residues.

This clonotype came up many times. The chain carries TRBV2 and TRBJ2-7, with D perhaps TRBD1 or TRBD2 (5 bases each). The CDR3 covers 15 residues. Germline lookup yields CDR1 SNHLY and CDR2 FYNNEI. V gave up 2 bases and J gave up 3 bases, with 14 bases separating them. CDR3 DNA: TGTGCCAGCAGTGAAAGTAGGGACCTTGTCTACGAGCAGTACTTC. This sequence encodes CASSESRDLVYEQYF.

J is TRBJ2-5 and V is TRBV7-9, with D perhaps TRBD1 (6 bases). The CDR3 extends over 19 amino acids. Looked up from germline, CDR1 is SEHNR and CDR2 is FQNEAQ (reference sequence). Trimming pared 2 bases from V and 0 bases from J, leaving 22 bases between. DNA for the CDR3: TGTGCCAGCAGCTTATCCAGTGCTGAGGACAGTATATACCAAGAGACCCAGTACTTC. This codes for CASSLSSAEDSIYQETQYF.

This clonotype was observed at least ten times. The chain employs TRBV20-1 and TRBJ2-5; D not certain. The length of the CDR3 is 12 residues. With 3 bases removed from V and 5 bases from J, the gap between germline ends came to 10 bases. Per germline, CDR1 DFQATT and CDR2 SNEGSKA (reference sequence). DNA for the CDR3: TGCAGTGCTAGCGGGTTGATGGAGACCCAGTACTTC. Its translation: CSASGLMETQYF.

The chain uses TRBV7-3 and TRBJ1-3, with 11 bases that match TRBD1. J lost 3 bases, V lost 5 bases, and 3 bases had no gene match. From germline, CDR1 is SGHTA and CDR2 FQGTGA. The CDR3 spans 15 residues. The CDR3 sequence: CASSRTGGHGNTIYF. The CDR3 DNA reads TGTGCCAGCAGCCGGACAGGGGGCCATGGAAACACCATATATTTT.

This clonotype was counted many times. The V gene is TRBV7-6, the J gene TRBJ2-1; D is unresolved. Germline V gene sequence: CDR1 SGHVS, CDR2 FNYEAQ. V lost 1 base to trimming and J lost 8 bases, with 9 bases between them. The CDR3 spans 13 residues. The DNA for the CDR3 is TGTGCCAGCAGCTTAGTTAGGTGGGATGAGCAGTTCTTC. The encoded protein is CASSLVRWDEQFF. Full variable domain (rest looked up from reference TRBV7-6 and TRBJ2-1): GAGVSQSPRYKVTKRGQDVALRCDPISGHVSLYWYRQALGQGPEFLTYFNYEAQQDKSGLPNDRFSAERPEGSISTLTIQRTEQRDSAMYRCASSLVRWDEQFFGPGTRLTVL.

The J gene is TRBJ1-4, the V gene TRBV7-8; possibly TRBD1 for D (6 bases). V gave up 4 bases and J gave up 4 bases, with 16 bases separating them. CDR3 size: 16 residues. CDR1 and CDR2 (germline): SGHVS, FQNEAQ. CDR3 protein: CASSSRGRQYNEKLFF. The CDR3 bases are TGTGCCAGCAGCTCACGGGGGCGGCAGTATAATGAAAAACTGTTTTTT.

The chain employs TRBV20-1 and TRBJ2-7; 8 positions agree with TRBD1. The CDR3 is 14 residues long. Germline CDR1 is DFQATT and CDR2 is SNEGSKA (reference sequence). V shed 6 bases, J shed 6 bases, and the junction held 13 bases outside the gene matches. The CDR3 region is CSATSGGAQSEQYF. The DNA for the CDR3 is TGCAGTGCCACCTCAGGGGGCGCTCAGTCCGAGCAGTACTTC.

The genes are TRBV6-2 or TRBV6-3 and TRBJ1-2, with 9 bases aligning to TRBD1. J gave up 4 bases and V 6 bases, and 9 bases lay outside the gene matches. The CDR3 sequence is 15 residues long. CDR1 and CDR2 (germline): MNHEY, SVGEGT. CDR3: CASRHPGQGTYGYTF. DNA of the CDR3: TGTGCCAGCAGGCATCCGGGACAGGGAACCTATGGCTACACCTTC.

This clonotype was seen many times. The V call is TRBV7-3, the J call TRBJ2-3, with D possibly being TRBD2 (6 bases). This CDR3 comprises 14 residues. The germline V gene has CDR1 SGHTA and CDR2 FQGTGA. Trimming pared 2 bases from V and 4 bases from J, leaving 10 bases between. The CDR3, as DNA: TGTGCCAGCAGCTTACTTGGACTACCAGATACGCAGTATTTT. Translation: CASSLLGLPDTQYF.

J is TRBJ2-7 and V is TRBV2; D is undetermined. Germline loops: CDR1 SNHLY, CDR2 FYNNEI. V was shortened by 3 bases and J by 5 bases, with 20 bases between the two germline ends. The CDR3 is 16 residues long. Here the CDR3 reads CASSDTARVLPHEQYF. CDR3 coding DNA: TGTGCCAGCAGTGATACCGCGAGAGTTTTACCCCACGAGCAGTACTTC.

This clonotype appeared many times. The rearrangement uses TRBV27 and TRBJ2-1; D is undetermined. Per the germline V gene, CDR1 is MNHEY and CDR2 is SMNVEV (reference sequence). This CDR3 has 13 residues. The V end was cut by 3 bases, the J end by 7 bases, with 10 bases between. CDR3 sequence: CASSFGRSNEQFF. The CDR3 DNA reads as TGTGCCAGCAGTTTCGGCAGGTCTAATGAGCAGTTCTTC.

The J gene is TRBJ2-5, the V gene TRBV20-1, with TRBD1 identical over 7 bases. In germline, CDR1 is DFQATT, CDR2 SNEGSKA (reference sequence). The CDR3 has 13 residues. After removal of 6 bases from V and 5 bases from J, the junction contained 9 bases not matched to a gene. The CDR3 region has the DNA TGCAGTGCAATACAGACAGGGAAGGAGACCCAGTACTTC. Translation: CSAIQTGKETQYF.

On this clonotype itself: This may come from a read error, since a much larger clone is one base off. The CDR3 DNA sequence: TGCAGTGCCCAGAGACGGGCGGACACTGAAGCTTTCTTT. Translating it yields CSAQRRADTEAFF. The chain joins TRBV20-1 to TRBJ1-1, with D unresolved. The germline gives CDR1 DFQATT, CDR2 SNEGSKA (reference sequence). Trimming shortened V by 6 bases and J by 3 bases, and 14 bases separated the two germline ends. CDR3 length: 13 residues.

This clonotype was seen ten or more times. V and J are TRBV24-1 and TRBJ2-1; 7 bases match TRBD2. The CDR3 is made up of 16 amino acids. V was pared by 1 base and J by 4 bases, with 6 bases of the junction left unmatched. Germline V gives CDR1 KGHDR, CDR2 SFDVKD. The CDR3 region is CATSDFGGEGYNEQFF. CDR3 nucleotide sequence: TGTGCCACCAGTGATTTCGGAGGGGAGGGGTACAATGAGCAGTTCTTC.

The chain employs TRBV7-2 and TRBJ2-3, with 11 bases fitting TRBD1. Trimming removed 6 bases from V and 5 bases from J; junction bases left unmatched: 7. Per germline, CDR1 SGHTA and CDR2 FQGNSA. The CDR3 covers 15 residues. The CDR3 sequence is CASSTGQGAVDTQYF. The CDR3 DNA reads TGTGCCAGCAGTACAGGACAGGGGGCCGTAGATACGCAGTATTTT.

V is TRBV4-3 and J is TRBJ2-3; 9 nucleotides line up with TRBD2. In germline, CDR1 is LGHNA, CDR2 YSLEER. J lost 2 bases, V lost 5 bases, and 8 bases had no gene match. This CDR3 is built from 16 residues. CDR3 DNA: TGCGCCAGCAGCGCATCACTAGCGGGCCACACAGATACGCAGTATTTT. Its protein product is CASSASLAGHTDTQYF.

The table lists this clonotype with many counts. The CDR3 sequence: CASSQLAGLTSTDTQYF. The CDR3 coding sequence is TGTGCCAGCAGCCAACTAGCGGGGTTAACTAGCACAGATACGCAGTATTTT. The chain combines TRBV14 with TRBJ2-3; TRBD2 matches 9 bases. Per germline, CDR1 SGHDN and CDR2 FVKESK. The CDR3 sequence is 17 residues long. Trimming at V came to 2 bases and at J to 0 bases, leaving 6 bases not matched to a gene.